The rows below give T cell receptor beta chains drawn from one sample of a study of PD-1 blockade in classical Hodgkin lymphoma. The method was immunoSEQ multiplex PCR; TCRdb's version includes in-frame clones alone and lacks a portion of them. The sample has tens of thousands of clones, 94% seen once. Input material: peripheral blood mononuclear cells (PBMCs). The receptors stem from a human donor with classical Hodgkin lymphoma. Each CDR3 is given with its conserved first and last residue. The D gene is left open where the match is weak. Clone size appears in some rows only: once, few, many, or a class for an expanded clone.

>-|-|TRBV18|TRBJ2-1
CASSPPRDTDNEQFF
TGTGCCAGCTCACCACCGCGGGACACCGACAATGAGCAGTTCTTC
>once|TRBD1|TRBV7-8|TRBJ1-6
CASSNMDRADSPLHF
TGTGCCAGCAGTAACATGGACAGGGCGGATTCACCCCTCCACTTT
>-|-|TRBV7-9|TRBJ2-3
CASSNYVNPGDTQYF
TGTGCCAGCAGCAACTACGTGAACCCAGGGGATACGCAGTATTTT
>-|TRBD2|TRBV9|TRBJ2-1
CASSVSDVGRTSWSYNEQFF
TGTGCCAGCAGCGTATCAGACGTTGGGAGGACTAGTTGGTCCTACAATGAGCAGTTCTTC
>once|-|TRBV2|TRBJ1-1
CASSEVGVGTEAFF
TGTGCCAGCAGTGAGGTCGGGGTCGGCACTGAAGCTTTCTTT
>-|TRBD1|TRBV30|TRBJ2-7
CAWSDPRQGDYEQYF
TGTGCCTGGAGCGATCCACGACAGGGAGACTACGAGCAGTACTTC
>-|TRBD1|TRBV4-3|TRBJ2-1
CASSQEKTGATNNEQFF
TGCGCCAGCAGCCAAGAAAAGACAGGGGCGACTAACAATGAGCAGTTCTTC
>-|-|TRBV6-1|TRBJ1-1
CASNRGVAGDEAFF
TGTGCCAGCAATCGGGGCGTTGCGGGGGATGAAGCTTTCTTT
>-|-|TRBV6-5|TRBJ1-4
CASSYSFFQTNEKLFF
TGTGCCAGCAGTTACTCCTTTTTTCAAACTAATGAAAAACTGTTTTTT
>-|TRBD1|TRBV5-4|TRBJ1-1
CASSSQRRTGGTEAFF
TGTGCCAGCAGCTCACAACGTCGGACAGGGGGGACTGAAGCTTTCTTT
>-|TRBD1|TRBV19|TRBJ2-6
CASSRTGKNSGANVLTF
TGTGCCAGTAGTCGGACAGGGAAAAACTCTGGGGCCAACGTCCTGACTTTC
>-|-|TRBV20-1|TRBJ2-3
CSVRATDTQYF
TGCAGTGTACGGGCAACAGATACGCAGTATTTT
>-|-|TRBV5-4|TRBJ1-4
CASSLANEKLFF
TGTGCCAGCAGCTTGGCTAATGAAAAACTGTTTTTT
>-|TRBD2|TRBV7-2|TRBJ2-1
CASSLVGSGASSYNEQFF
TGTGCCAGCAGCTTAGTTGGTAGCGGGGCGAGCTCCTACAATGAGCAGTTCTTC
>-|-|TRBV30|TRBJ2-1
CAWMGLANEQFF
TGTGCCTGGATGGGGCTCGCTAATGAGCAGTTCTTC
>few|TRBD1|TRBV27|TRBJ2-7
CASSLQGANYEQYF
TGTGCCAGCAGTCTACAGGGGGCGAACTACGAGCAGTACTTC
>-|-|TRBV5-4|TRBJ2-3
CASSLVPQTSTDTQYF
TGTGCCAGCAGCCTGGTTCCGCAGACCAGCACAGATACGCAGTATTTT
>-|TRBD1|TRBV5-1|TRBJ1-1
CASRKGQGARNTEAFF
TGCGCCAGCAGAAAAGGACAGGGGGCCCGGAACACTGAAGCTTTCTTT
>-|TRBD1|TRBV4-1|TRBJ2-1
CASSLRAGTGDYEQFF
TGCGCCAGCAGCCTCCGAGCCGGGACAGGTGATTATGAGCAGTTCTTC
>-|-|TRBV7-9|TRBJ1-1
CASSLEGVNTEAFF
TGTGCCAGCAGCTTAGAGGGCGTGAACACTGAAGCTTTCTTT
>-|TRBD1|TRBV11-2|TRBJ1-1
CASTPLGGQGATNTEAFF
TGTGCCAGCACCCCGTTGGGGGGACAGGGGGCGACGAACACTGAAGCTTTCTTT
>-|TRBD2|TRBV27|TRBJ2-2
CASRTSGHTGELFF
TGTGCCAGCAGGACTAGCGGTCACACCGGGGAGCTGTTTTTT
>-|-|TRBV19|TRBJ2-7
CASSIAKGEQYF
TGTGCCAGTAGTATCGCCAAGGGCGAGCAGTACTTC
>-|-|TRBV7-2|TRBJ2-3
CASSLVGAADTQYF
TGTGCCAGCAGCTTAGTTGGGGCGGCAGATACGCAGTATTTT
>-|TRBD2|TRBV18|TRBJ2-1
CASSPTSGKAVDNEGQFF
TGTGCCAGCTCACCAACTAGCGGGAAGGCGGTGGACAATGAAGGGCAGTTCTTC
>-|-|TRBV9|TRBJ2-2
CASSATLGTGELFF
TGTGCCAGCAGCGCAACACTAGGCACCGGGGAGCTGTTTTTT
>-|-|TRBV13|TRBJ1-5
CASSLAGIGQPQHF
TGTGCCAGCAGCTTAGCAGGGATTGGTCAGCCCCAGCATTTT
>-|-|TRBV29-1|TRBJ1-1
CSVDIQGGIYTEAFF
TGCAGCGTTGATATTCAGGGAGGAATTTACACTGAAGCTTTCTTT
>-|TRBD1|TRBV7-2|TRBJ1-1
CASSRQGLKNTEAFF
TGTGCCAGCAGTAGACAGGGCTTAAAGAACACTGAAGCTTTCTTT
>-|TRBD1|TRBV7-2|TRBJ2-3
CASSYIEWTGADTQYF
TGTGCCAGCAGCTATATCGAATGGACAGGGGCAGATACGCAGTATTTT
>-|-|TRBV6-5|TRBJ2-1
CASSNQGGEQFF
TGTGCCAGCAGTAATCAGGGAGGTGAGCAGTTCTTC
>-|-|TRBV4-1|TRBJ2-1
CASSQGQSTFTNLRPPYNEQFF
TGCGCCAGCAGCCAAGGCCAGTCGACCTTCACAAACCTCAGACCCCCTTACAATGAGCAGTTCTTC
>-|-|TRBV19|TRBJ1-5
CATTTYDSNQPQHF
TGTGCCACCACCACGTACGATAGCAATCAGCCCCAGCATTTT
>-|-|TRBV10-3|TRBJ2-6
CAIRTDSGANVLTF
TGTGCCATCAGAACTGACTCTGGGGCCAACGTCCTGACTTTC
>-|-|TRBV7-9|TRBJ2-4
CASSGPGRLAKNIQYF
TGTGCCAGCAGCGGTCCGGGACGACTAGCCAAAAACATTCAGTACTTC
>-|-|TRBV2|TRBJ1-6
CATSSYNSPLHF
TGTGCCACCAGCTCCTATAATTCACCCCTCCACTTT
>-|-|TRBV4-3|TRBJ2-7
CASSQDSQGPYEQYF
TGCGCCAGCAGCCAAGATTCCCAGGGGCCCTACGAGCAGTACTTC
>-|-|TRBV29-1|TRBJ1-1
CSVKSELTDPNTEAFF
TGCAGCGTTAAATCTGAACTGACAGACCCGAACACTGAAGCTTTCTTT
>few|-|TRBV6-5|TRBJ1-4
CASIDSGAPEKLFF
TGTGCCAGCATCGACTCGGGGGCTCCCGAAAAACTGTTTTTT
>-|-|TRBV10-3|TRBJ2-1
CAISENLPGINEQFF
TGTGCCATCAGTGAGAACCTCCCAGGGATCAATGAGCAGTTCTTC
>-|TRBD1|TRBV7-2|TRBJ2-6
CASSSGTAGANVLTF
TGTGCCAGCAGCTCGGGGACAGCCGGGGCCAACGTCCTGACTTTC
>once|-|TRBV2|TRBJ1-5
CASSDGGPGLTQHF
TGTGCCAGCAGTGATGGGGGTCCAGGTTTGACCCAGCATTTT
>-|TRBD1|TRBV7-2|TRBJ1-1
CASSSDRASEAFF
TGTGCCAGCAGCTCGGACAGGGCTTCTGAAGCTTTCTTT
>-|-|TRBV2|TRBJ2-2
CASSGSGRRDTGELFF
TGTGCCAGCAGTGGTTCAGGGCGCAGGGACACCGGGGAGCTGTTTTTT
>-|TRBD1|TRBV5-1|TRBJ1-1
CASRYDRELGEAFF
TGCGCCAGCAGGTACGACAGGGAGCTAGGCGAAGCTTTCTTT
>-|-|TRBV15|TRBJ1-1
CATSRAGTYNTEAFF
TGTGCCACCAGCAGAGCCGGGACATATAACACTGAAGCTTTCTTT
>-|-|TRBV5-6|TRBJ1-6
CASSLGDGNSPLHF
TGTGCCAGCAGCCTAGGGGATGGGAATTCACCCCTCCACTTT
>once|-|TRBV7-9|TRBJ1-1
CASSLGSGTANTEAFF
TGTGCCAGCAGCTTAGGATCCGGGACCGCGAACACTGAAGCTTTCTTT
>-|-|TRBV5-1|TRBJ2-3
CASSLSQGRLDTQYF
TGCGCCAGCAGCTTGTCCCAGGGGAGGCTAGATACGCAGTATTTT